This section outlines one T cell receptor (beta chain) sequence together with its context. This sample stems from a study of T cell changes during pregnancy in multiple sclerosis. Trimming shortened V by 8 bases and J by 2 bases, and 11 bases separated the two germline ends. Germline CDR1 and CDR2: LNHDA and SQIVND (reference sequence). This CDR3 region has 13 residues. The data were produced by immunoSEQ multiplex PCR, yet TCRdb's version contains in-frame clones alone and is incomplete. The data contain some 52,000 clones, 92% of them singletons. The sample was CD4+ T cells from peripheral blood mononuclear cells, taken in the third trimester of pregnancy. The TCR originated in a female donor with multiple sclerosis, enrolled in a pregnancy study. The rearrangement joins TRBV19 to TRBJ2-3; D possibly corresponds to TRBD1 (6 bases). CDR3 DNA: TGTGCCAGTTCGGGGACATTCACAGATACGCAGTATTTT. Translated: CASSGTFTDTQYF.